The 12 T cell receptor beta chains below all came from one sample that was sequenced in a study of shared clonotypes between healthy human individuals. The repertoire was sequenced with immunoSEQ multiplex PCR; TCRdb's copy has only in-frame clones and lacks some. The table records around 940,000 clones, approximately 80% of them present only once. The sequencing input was memory CD4+ T cells sorted from blood. Noted subset: CD45RA-negative fraction. The receptor set was obtained from a man between 18 and 29 years old in good health.

Details on this clone: Sequence at one end of the junction differs from germline and may be a read error. This chain connects TRBV7-7 to TRBJ2-2; possibly TRBD2 for D (5 bases). The length of the CDR3 is 16 residues. CDR1 SSHAT and CDR2 FNYEAQ come from the germline V gene (reference sequence). For the CDR3, the DNA is TGTGCTAGCAGCCCACTAGGCGGTCGGAACACCGGGGAGCTGTTTTTT. It yields the protein CASSPLGGRNTGELFF.

The CDR3 loop reads CASSSGPSGRVYNEQFF. For the CDR3, the DNA is TGCGCCAGCAGCTCGGGCCCTAGCGGGAGGGTTTACAATGAGCAGTTCTTC. V is TRBV5-1 and J is TRBJ2-1; 12 positions agree with TRBD2. V was pared by 3 bases and J by 4 bases, with 8 bases of the junction left unmatched. Germline V gives CDR1 SGHRS, CDR2 YFSETQ. This CDR3 contains 17 residues.

The chain joins TRBV5-1 to TRBJ1-1, with 8 nucleotides matching TRBD1. Germline values: CDR1 SGHRS, CDR2 YFSETQ. The V and J ends lost 6 bases and 4 bases, in that order; junction bases with no gene match: 8. CDR3 length: 14 residues. The CDR3 DNA is TGCGCCAGCAAAACTCAAACAGGGGGCACTGAAGCTTTCTTT. This codes for CASKTQTGGTEAFF.

The chain joins TRBV11-2 to TRBJ1-3; D gene unclear. Trimming removed 5 bases at V and 0 bases at J, with 8 bases between. The CDR3 runs to 14 residues. Per germline, CDR1 SGHAT and CDR2 FQNNGV. Here the CDR3 reads CASSVRFSGNTIYF. Written as DNA, the CDR3 is TGTGCCAGCAGCGTCAGGTTCTCTGGAAACACCATATATTTT.

The V gene is TRBV28, the J gene TRBJ2-3, with D possibly called TRBD1 or TRBD2 (5 bases each). Germline CDR1 and CDR2: MDHEN and SYDVKM. V was pared by 6 bases and J by 0 bases, with 10 bases between. CDR3 length: 14 residues. In DNA form, the CDR3 reads TGTGCCAGCAGCTCGGGACGGAGCACAGATACGCAGTATTTT. It specifies CASSSGRSTDTQYF.

The V and J genes are TRBV7-9 and TRBJ2-5; no clear D. The CDR3 contains 15 residues. The ends were cut back, 1 base at V and 5 bases at J, with 14 bases in the middle. Germline V gene data show CDR1 as SEHNR and CDR2 as FQNEAQ (reference sequence). The CDR3 DNA reads TGTGCCAGCAGCTTAGGTACATTGGGGAAGGAGACCCAGTACTTC. Amino acid sequence: CASSLGTLGKETQYF.

This clone was seen just once. The chain has TRBV9 and TRBJ2-3, with D tentatively TRBD2 (6 bases). Germline loops: CDR1 SGDLS, CDR2 YYNGEE. V was pared by 3 bases and J by 0 bases, with 14 bases between. The CDR3 sequence is 16 residues long. The CDR3 DNA follows: TGTGCCAGCAGCGCCACCGGGACTCCTAGCACAGATACGCAGTATTTT. This translates into CASSATGTPSTDTQYF.

The chain uses TRBV7-2 and TRBJ2-7, with D unclear. V dropped 1 base and J dropped 11 bases, with 12 bases sitting between them. Germline V gives CDR1 SGHTA, CDR2 FQGNSA. CDR3 length equals 12 residues. The CDR3 DNA reads TGTGCCAGCAGCTTAGTGGGCTCGGTCGAGTACTTC. Its protein product is CASSLVGSVEYF.

The rearrangement uses TRBV30 and TRBJ1-3, with D possibly TRBD1 on 5 matching bases. CDR1 GTSNPN and CDR2 SVGIG come from the germline V gene (reference sequence). V was clipped by 3 bases and J by 0 bases, with 9 bases between them. This CDR3 comprises 14 residues. This CDR3 reads CAWRNRRSGNTIYF. CDR3 bases: TGTGCCTGGAGAAACAGGCGCTCTGGAAACACCATATATTTT.

V gene TRBV2 combines with J gene TRBJ2-3; D remains unclear. V lost 6 bases and J 4 bases, leaving 11 bases between the germline ends. CDR1 and CDR2 (germline): SNHLY, FYNNEI. The length of the CDR3 is 13 residues. In nucleotides, the CDR3 is TGTGCCAGCAGACAAAGGGCGGCAGATACGCAGTATTTT. Translating it yields CASRQRAADTQYF.

In its sample, this clone was seen a few times. This sequence joins TRBV6-5 and TRBJ1-3; D ambiguous. The CDR3 length is 14 residues. CDR1 is MNHEY and CDR2 is SVGAGI in the germline V gene. V lost 8 bases to trimming and J lost 4 bases, with 15 bases between them. CDR3: CASAWTGYGNTIYF. The DNA of the CDR3 is TGTGCCAGCGCCTGGACGGGGTACGGAAACACCATATATTTT.

The sample holds one count of this clone. The chain joins TRBV9 to TRBJ2-3, with D uncertain. The V and J ends lost 4 bases and 2 bases respectively, with 5 bases between them. The germline V gene has CDR1 SGDLS and CDR2 YYNGEE. This CDR3 contains 12 residues. CDR3 region: CASSPHTDTQYF. The CDR3 DNA follows: TGTGCCAGCAGCCCGCACACAGATACGCAGTATTTT. Full variable domain (rest looked up from reference TRBV9 and TRBJ2-3): DSGVTQTPKHLITATGQRVTLRCSPRSGDLSVYWYQQSLDQGLQFLIQYYNGEERAKGNILERFSAQQFPDLHSELNLSSLELGDSALYFCASSPHTDTQYFGPGTRLTVL.